Sequencing of this T cell receptor beta chain was carried out in a study of tumor-infiltrating lymphocytes in primary liver carcinoma. At the level of the study: The cohort consisted of patients whose primary liver carcinoma was surgically resected. General study results and limits: Because of bulk unsorted sampling, CD4+ and CD8+ repertoires were not subjected to comparison. Blood had a significantly lower top-250-clone fraction than tumors did (p = 0.039).

From around 530 ng of total RNA, TCR beta-specific cDNA was reverse-transcribed using a constant-region primer. Nested multiplex PCR, run for three rounds with slightly modified ARM-PCR, yielded TCR beta libraries. With TRBV1-TRBV30 forward primers and a C-beta reverse primer, the first two PCR rounds were run for roughly 9 cycles each. Using its own MiXCR run on the multiplex PCR reads, TCRdb lists one record per CDR3 protein. Among 250,000 to 350,000 distinct CDR3 sequences, approximately 58% were seen once, and the ten largest hold approximately 15%. With regard to this clonotype: Its antigen is as yet unknown. The junction departs from germline at one end; a sequencing error may be responsible.

For blood RNA, unsorted whole blood served as the source, and germline DNA was extracted too. From germline, CDR1 is SGHAT and CDR2 FQNNGV. This CDR3 comprises 15 residues. The sequencing input was peripheral blood. The sequence derives from a woman aged 25 to 39 with primary liver carcinoma and hepatitis B virus infection. The chain employs TRBV11-2 and TRBJ2-2; the D gene is possibly TRBD2 (5 bases). CDR3 DNA: TGTGCCAGCAGCTCCATCGAATTATCGAACGGGAAGCTGTTTTTT. It encodes CASSSIELSNGKLFF.